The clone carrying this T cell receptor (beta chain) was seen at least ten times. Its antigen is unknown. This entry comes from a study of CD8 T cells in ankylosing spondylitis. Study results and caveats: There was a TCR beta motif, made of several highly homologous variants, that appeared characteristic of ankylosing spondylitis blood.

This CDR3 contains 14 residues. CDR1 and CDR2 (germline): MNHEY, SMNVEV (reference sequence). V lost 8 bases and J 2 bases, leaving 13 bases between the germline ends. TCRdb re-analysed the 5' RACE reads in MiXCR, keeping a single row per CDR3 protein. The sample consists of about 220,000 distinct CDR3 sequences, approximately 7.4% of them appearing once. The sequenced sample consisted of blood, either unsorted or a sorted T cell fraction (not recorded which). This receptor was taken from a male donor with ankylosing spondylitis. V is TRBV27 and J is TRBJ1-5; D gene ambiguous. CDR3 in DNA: TGTGCCAGCCGGTTTAGCGGTCGCAATCAGCCCCAGCATTTT. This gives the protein CASRFSGRNQPQHF.